This TCR beta chain stems from a study of T cell repertoires in cytomegalovirus infection. TCRdb re-called the reads with MiXCR, one entry per CDR3 protein. This table holds 100,000 to 150,000 distinct CDR3 sequences, 20% to 30% found once. Germline V lookup: CDR1 LNHDA, CDR2 SQIVND (reference sequence). The CDR3 has 15 residues. V dropped 6 bases and J dropped 4 bases, with 16 bases sitting between them. Comments on this clonotype: Antigen unknown.

Sequenced: PBMCs, sequenced either directly or after in vitro stimulation (not recorded which). This rearrangement joins TRBV19 to TRBJ1-5, with a tentative D call TRBD1 (5 bases). This TCR derives from a human donor in good health (CMV status not recorded). Some clones in this sample may be carry-over from other donors' samples. The CDR3: CASRQRQLVNQPQHF. CDR3 coding DNA: TGTGCCAGTAGACAACGACAGTTGGTAAATCAGCCCCAGCATTTT.